Each of the 16 T cell receptor beta chains below was sequenced from the same sample in a study of blood T cell repertoires in COVID-19 (TCRdb year 2020). The library was produced with the immunoSEQ multiplex PCR assay. TCRdb's version of the immuneACCESS table is confined to in-frame rearrangements and falls short of the full clone set. An unresolved V gene accounts for under half of the shortfall where checked; the remainder is of unknown origin. This sample has 40,000 to 45,000 clones in its table, and roughly 84% of those were observed once. The ten largest clones represent less than 2.5% of the sample. Sequencing was carried out using peripheral blood. All receptors derive from a human donor in a cohort sampled during active COVID-19.

This clone was picked up a small number of times. The rearrangement uses TRBV5-4 and TRBJ1-1; the match to TRBD1 covers 7 bases. The V segment lost 5 bases and the J segment 1 base; nucleotides outside the gene matches: 5. This CDR3 is 14 amino acids long. Germline CDR1 SGHNT, CDR2 YYREEE (reference sequence). CDR3 in DNA: TGTGCCAGCAGTTGGGACAGCTCGAACACTGAAGCTTTCTTT. Amino acid sequence: CASSWDSSNTEAFF.

The gene calls are TRBV6-1 and TRBJ1-1; no clear D gene. Germline V gene data show CDR1 as MNHNS and CDR2 as SASEGT. Trimming shortened V by 0 bases and J by 2 bases, and 7 bases separated the two germline ends. The CDR3 spans 14 residues. CDR3 protein: CASSEARGNTEAFF. The DNA of the CDR3 is TGTGCCAGCAGTGAAGCCAGAGGAAACACTGAAGCTTTCTTT.

This clone was seen a single time. This chain joins TRBV11-3 and TRBJ2-3; 8 bases are a match to TRBD2. Germline CDR1 is SGHNT and CDR2 is YENEEA. J gave up 1 base and V 1 base, and 4 bases lay outside the gene matches. This CDR3 has 16 amino acids. The CDR3 region is CASSLGLRGGTDTQYF. The DNA of the CDR3 is TGTGCCAGCAGCTTAGGGTTGCGGGGGGGCACAGATACGCAGTATTTT.

The rearrangement joins TRBV15 to TRBJ1-4; D possibly corresponds to TRBD1 (6 bases). The length of the CDR3 is 16 residues. V was clipped by 1 base and J by 0 bases, with 9 bases between them. Germline loops: CDR1 LNHNV, CDR2 YYDKDF (reference sequence). In DNA, the CDR3 is TGTGCCACCAGCAGAGGGGACACCACAACTAATGAAAAACTGTTTTTT. Amino acid sequence: CATSRGDTTTNEKLFF.

The J gene is TRBJ1-4, the V gene TRBV10-3; D uncertain. The germline gives CDR1 ENHRY, CDR2 SYGVKD. The V gene lost 10 bases and the J gene lost 5 bases, with 20 bases spanning the gap. The CDR3 is 15 amino acids. CDR3 sequence (DNA): TGTGCCACGAGACCAGATTTCACTAGAAATGAAAAACTGTTTTTT. Translated: CATRPDFTRNEKLFF.

The rearrangement links TRBV6-1 to TRBJ1-2; D uncertain. Germline assignment: CDR1 MNHNS and CDR2 SASEGT. This CDR3 has 14 residues. Deletions cut 3 bases from V and 4 bases from J, with 12 bases between. CDR3 region: CASSDPWRSYGYTF. The CDR3 DNA sequence: TGTGCCAGCAGTGACCCATGGAGGAGCTATGGCTACACCTTC.

This sequence joins TRBV29-1 and TRBJ1-4, with TRBD1 identical over 7 bases. CDR1 SQVTM and CDR2 ANQGSEA come from the germline V gene. The CDR3 runs to 13 residues. After removal of 7 bases from V and 4 bases from J, the junction contained 6 bases not matched to a gene. CDR3 protein: CSARQGDNEKLFF. DNA of the CDR3: TGCAGCGCCAGACAGGGAGATAATGAAAAACTGTTTTTT.

This sequence joins TRBV3-1 (or the pseudogene TRBV3-2) and TRBJ1-1; D is unresolved. The CDR3 is 15 residues long. Deletions cut 0 bases from V and 3 bases from J, with 11 bases between. From germline, CDR1 is LGHDT and CDR2 YNNKEL (reference sequence). The CDR3 DNA reads as TGTGCCAGCAGCCAAGAGGCAGTAATGGACACTGAAGCTTTCTTT. This codes for CASSQEAVMDTEAFF.

The V gene is TRBV7-9, the J gene TRBJ2-1; 12 bases are shared with TRBD2. V trimming: 2 bases; J trimming: 9 bases; junction bases outside the gene matches: 5. In germline, CDR1 is SEHNR, CDR2 FQNEAQ (reference sequence). The CDR3 has 15 amino acids. CDR3 coding DNA: TGTGCCAGCAGCTTACTAGCGGGGGGGCCTGGTGAGCAGTTCTTC. Translation gives CASSLLAGGPGEQFF.

This rearrangement joins TRBV29-1 to TRBJ1-4; 11 bases fit TRBD1. With V trimmed by 8 bases and J by 5 bases, 22 bases remained unmatched. CDR3 length: 19 amino acids. CDR1 is SQVTM, CDR2 ANQGSEA, per germline. CDR3 sequence: CSFDSSTDRGLDSNEKLFF. The DNA of the CDR3 is TGCAGCTTCGACAGCTCTACGGACAGGGGGCTGGATTCGAATGAAAAACTGTTTTTT.

This clone has only a few counts. The chain links TRBV27 to TRBJ2-7; D possibly corresponds to TRBD1 (6 bases). Germline lookup yields CDR1 MNHEY and CDR2 SMNVEV (reference sequence). This CDR3 is 13 amino acids long. Trimming removed 3 bases at V and 4 bases at J, with 10 bases between. CDR3 in amino acids: CASSFGQLYEQYF. CDR3 coding DNA: TGTGCCAGCAGTTTTGGACAGCTATACGAGCAGTACTTC.

This clone showed up just once. This sequence joins TRBV7-3 and TRBJ2-1; a weak D match, TRBD2 (5 bases). Trimming pared 4 bases from V and 5 bases from J, leaving 12 bases between. The CDR3 totals 14 residues. The germline gives CDR1 SGHTA, CDR2 FQGTGA. This chain's CDR3 is CASSSALANNEQFF. The CDR3 DNA sequence: TGTGCCAGCAGCTCTGCGCTAGCTAACAATGAGCAGTTCTTC.

As to this clone: Within the sample, other DNA sequences also encode this same CDR3. V gene TRBV6-1 combines with J gene TRBJ2-3, with 8 bases that match TRBD2. V lost 1 base to trimming and J lost 5 bases; unmatched junction nucleotides: 5. The CDR3 consists of 15 residues. Looked up from germline, CDR1 is MNHNS and CDR2 is SASEGT. This CDR3 is CASSEGSGGQDTQYF. The CDR3 DNA follows: TGTGCCAGCAGTGAAGGGTCGGGGGGGCAAGATACGCAGTATTTT.

The chain joins TRBV19 to TRBJ1-2; 7 nucleotides line up with TRBD1. Germline values: CDR1 LNHDA, CDR2 SQIVND (reference sequence). The J segment lost 2 bases and the V segment lost 11 bases, leaving 14 bases of the junction unmatched. This CDR3 comprises 15 residues. The CDR3 DNA reads as TGTGCCTGTCGGGGACAGACCGGGTTGAACTATGGCTACACCTTC. Protein product: CACRGQTGLNYGYTF.

The chain joins TRBV19 to TRBJ2-7; 9 bases align to TRBD2. The CDR3 length is 16 residues. V shed 5 bases, J shed 4 bases, and the junction held 12 bases outside the gene matches. Germline CDR1 reads LNHDA; CDR2 reads SQIVND (reference sequence). The CDR3 coding sequence is TGTGCCAGTAGTGATACGGGCGGGAGGGGGTCTTACGAGCAGTACTTC. Translation gives CASSDTGGRGSYEQYF.

The chain combines TRBV5-1 with TRBJ2-7; TRBD1 matches at 8 bases. CDR3 length: 14 residues. V lost 3 bases to trimming and J lost 7 bases; unmatched junction nucleotides: 9. The germline CDR1 and CDR2 sequences are SGHRS and YFSETQ. CDR3 nucleotides: TGCGCCAGCAGCTCCACAGGGGGATCAATTGAGCAGTACTTC. Translation: CASSSTGGSIEQYF.